These T cell receptor beta chains were read from a single sample in a study of shared clonotypes between healthy human individuals. The method was immunoSEQ multiplex PCR; TCRdb's version includes in-frame clones alone and lacks a portion of them. The sample contains 400,000 to 500,000 clones, over 60% of which appear only once. The sample taken for sequencing was PBMCs. The receptors originated from a woman aged 35 to 49 in good health. Some clones in this sample may be carry-over from other donors' samples. Both conserved end residues are part of each CDR3. Each record gives: J gene, CDR3 length, V gene, CDR3 protein.

J: TRBJ2-1
length: 13
V: TRBV2
CDR3: CASRRTGAHEQFF

J: TRBJ2-7
length: 15
V: TRBV28
CDR3: CASSLSWAATYEQYF

J: TRBJ2-7
length: 15
V: TRBV15
CDR3: CATSREPGQDYEQYF

J: TRBJ2-1
length: 14
V: TRBV10-1
CDR3: CASSSSGRVHEQFF

J: TRBJ1-2
length: 12
V: TRBV30
CDR3: CAWSTGSYGYTF

J: TRBJ2-2
length: 17
V: TRBV9
CDR3: CASSTREAGGLIGELFF

J: TRBJ1-6
length: 15
V: TRBV7-9
CDR3: CASSGGGTGGSPLHF

J: TRBJ2-5
length: 15
V: TRBV6-5
CDR3: CASARGGRWQETQYF

J: TRBJ2-5
length: 16
V: TRBV5-1
CDR3: CASSPNSGRPQETQYF

J: TRBJ1-4
length: 13
V: TRBV6-6
CDR3: CASRTGMGEKLFF

J: TRBJ2-7
length: 13
V: TRBV7-2
CDR3: CASSLGGGWEQYF

J: TRBJ2-1
length: 14
V: TRBV5-6
CDR3: CASSSGQWGDEQFF

J: TRBJ2-3
length: 14
V: TRBV6-5
CDR3: CASSRGWAEDTQYF

J: TRBJ1-1
length: 11
V: TRBV23-1
CDR3: CASSPQGEAFF

J: TRBJ1-1
length: 15
V: TRBV9
CDR3: CASSLLRGVNTEAFF

J: TRBJ2-7
length: 14
V: TRBV29-1
CDR3: CSVDGLAGSYEQYF

J: TRBJ1-4
length: 14
V: TRBV27
CDR3: CASSFNGHGEKLFF

J: TRBJ2-1
length: 15
V: TRBV11-3
CDR3: CASSLYGTPDNEQFF

J: TRBJ1-4
length: 14
V: TRBV5-1
CDR3: CASSLWDRNEKLFF

J: TRBJ2-6
length: 20
V: TRBV4-1
CDR3: CASSQGTGGRPSSGANVLTF

J: TRBJ1-2
length: 15
V: TRBV7-3
CDR3: CASSLTGTSLYGYTF

J: TRBJ1-1
length: 15
V: TRBV25-1
CDR3: CASSEPDRDDTEAFF

J: TRBJ2-5
length: 14
V: TRBV7-2
CDR3: CASSFGAGEETQYF

J: TRBJ2-7
length: 16
V: TRBV15
CDR3: CATSPASGDTSYEQYF

J: TRBJ2-1
length: 15
V: TRBV18
CDR3: CASSPWGFAYNEQFF

J: TRBJ2-7
length: 12
V: TRBV6-1
CDR3: CAGGPEQYEQYF

J: TRBJ2-3
length: 16
V: TRBV5-4
CDR3: CASSRASGSITDTQYF

J: TRBJ2-1
length: 15
V: TRBV28
CDR3: CASSLAGEGYNEQFF

J: TRBJ2-1
length: 15
V: TRBV7-8
CDR3: CASSKGAVGHNEQFF

J: TRBJ2-1
length: 15
V: TRBV19
CDR3: CASSINSNPRNEQFF

J: TRBJ2-1
length: 15
V: TRBV2
CDR3: CASRLGLDLYNEQFF

J: TRBJ2-7
length: 14
V: TRBV5-6
CDR3: CASSHSGRAYEQYF

J: TRBJ1-1
length: 15
V: TRBV9
CDR3: CASSFTPDGYTEAFF

J: TRBJ2-1
length: 14
V: TRBV27
CDR3: CASSLGGRIGEQFF

J: TRBJ2-1
length: 13
V: TRBV2
CDR3: CASSGYEGVKEFF

J: TRBJ2-1
length: 13
V: TRBV4-2
CDR3: CASSQEGSNEQFF

J: TRBJ1-1
length: 14
V: TRBV12-5
CDR3: CASGLGPMNTEAFF

J: TRBJ2-3
length: 13
V: TRBV19
CDR3: CASMKRESDTQYF

J: TRBJ1-2
length: 14
V: TRBV2
CDR3: CASSEGPHNYGYTF

J: TRBJ2-3
length: 13
V: TRBV5-1
CDR3: CASQRDRTDTQYF

J: TRBJ1-4
length: 16
V: TRBV18
CDR3: CASSPPPGMEDEKLFF

J: TRBJ1-4
length: 15
V: TRBV10-3
CDR3: CAISEIGGSGEKLFF

J: TRBJ2-2
length: 14
V: TRBV27
CDR3: CASSSSFNTGELFF

J: TRBJ2-1
length: 13
V: TRBV2
CDR3: CASREGSSGKQFF

J: TRBJ1-1
length: 15
V: TRBV18
CDR3: CASSPRDRGFTEAFF

J: TRBJ2-1
length: 14
V: TRBV15
CDR3: CATGRSSKYNEQFF

J: TRBJ2-7
length: 16
V: TRBV18
CDR3: CASSPRLAGDFGEQYF

J: TRBJ2-1
length: 12
V: TRBV6-5
CDR3: CAQSGTYNEQFF

J: TRBJ1-2
length: 16
V: TRBV18
CDR3: CASAPRQGSTNYGYTF

J: TRBJ2-7
length: 10
V: TRBV11-3
CDR3: CASSPHEQYF

J: TRBJ2-3
length: 16
V: TRBV15
CDR3: CATSRGPGRYADTQYF

J: TRBJ1-5
length: 14
V: TRBV2
CDR3: CASRGYYSNQPQHF

J: TRBJ2-7
length: 13
V: TRBV29-1
CDR3: CSVSNSVSSEQYF

J: TRBJ1-2
length: 13
V: TRBV29-1
CDR3: CSVHQTGGYGYTF